This T cell receptor (beta chain) emerged from a study of T cells in Graves' hyperthyroidism and ophthalmopathy. Findings and limits, study-wide: Most clonotypes expanded in the thyroid (above 0.001) were also present in blood.

The TCR beta CDR3 regions underwent amplification using RNA transcripts as the source. First-round RT-PCR of the TCR CDR3 relied on the HTBI primer set. TCRdb ran MiXCR on the multiplex PCR reads and lists one entry per CDR3 protein. Of about 840,000 distinct CDR3 sequences listed, roughly 37% are singletons. Germline V gene data show CDR1 as DFQATT and CDR2 as SNEGSKA (reference sequence). V lost 3 bases, J lost 5 bases, and 5 bases lay in between. This CDR3 spans 10 amino acids. Ten or more counts support this clonotype. Its antigen is as yet unknown. Sequenced sample: blood. The chain has TRBV20-1 and TRBJ2-7; D gene ambiguous. This TCR was recovered from a man younger than 35 with Graves' hyperthyroidism. Here the CDR3 DNA reads TGCAGTGCTAGCACTCACGAGCAGTACTTC. Protein sequence: CSASTHEQYF.